These 9 T cell receptor beta chains were sequenced from one sample in a study of CXCR3-negative and CXCR3-positive naive CD8 T cells. Via 5' RACE with UMI labels, TRB cDNA libraries were prepared. For each CDR3 protein, TCRdb gives one entry from its re-call of the 5' RACE reads, without DNA. The sample holds 92,000 or so distinct CDR3 sequences. Sequencing input: naive CXCR3- CD8+ T cells from blood. Sample subset: CD45RO-CCR7+CD27+CD95- naive CD8+ T cells lacking CXCR3 (TNR3-). The receptors were gathered from a human donor in good health. Some clones in this sample may be carry-over from other donors' samples.

The chain carries TRBV29-1 and TRBJ2-7. This CDR3 is built from 13 residues. The germline gives CDR1 SQVTM, CDR2 ANQGSEA. The chain's CDR3 is CSVVDGVFYEQYF.

V is TRBV29-1 and J is TRBJ2-7. CDR3 length equals 14 residues. Germline V CDR1 and CDR2: SQVTM, ANQGSEA. The CDR3 reads CSVVLTGVTYEQYF.

The rearrangement uses TRBV29-1 and TRBJ2-7; TCRdb proposes TRBD1, but this gene call is untestable without DNA. Germline V lookup: CDR1 SQVTM, CDR2 ANQGSEA. This CDR3 contains 13 residues. CDR3 region: CSVVTATSYEQYF.

This sequence joins TRBV29-1 and TRBJ1-2; lacking DNA, the TRBD1 call made by TCRdb goes unchecked. The CDR3 runs 12 residues. Germline loops: CDR1 SQVTM, CDR2 ANQGSEA. The CDR3: CSVQTGDYGYTF.

The chain links TRBV20-1 to TRBJ2-2; there is no DNA to check the TCRdb D call of TRBD1. Per germline, CDR1 DFQATT and CDR2 SNEGSKA (reference sequence). This CDR3 has 15 residues. The CDR3 protein is CSARDLELGPVELFF.

V usage is TRBV6-5 and J usage is TRBJ1-2; the TCRdb call, TRBD1, lacks DNA for checking. The germline gives CDR1 MNHEY, CDR2 SVGAGI. This CDR3 comprises 15 residues. CDR3 amino acids: CASSYDRTGEGGYTF.

The rearrangement links TRBV4-1 to TRBJ2-1; checking the TCRdb D call of TRBD1 is not possible without DNA. CDR1 MGHRA and CDR2 YSYEKL come from the germline V gene. The CDR3 runs to 15 residues. The chain's CDR3 is CASSQDRGTYNEQFF.

This sequence joins TRBV4-3 and TRBJ2-7. This CDR3 region has 13 residues. In germline, CDR1 is LGHNA, CDR2 YSLEER. The CDR3 sequence: CASSQESSDEQYF.

J is TRBJ2-7 and V is TRBV7-6; TCRdb indicates TRBD2, and absent DNA this call remains unverified. CDR3 length: 15 amino acids. Germline V lookup: CDR1 SGHVS, CDR2 FNYEAQ. The CDR3 protein is CASSKETSAGYEQYF. Variable domain in full (rest from reference TRBV7-6 and TRBJ2-7): GAGVSQSPRYKVTKRGQDVALRCDPISGHVSLYWYRQALGQGPEFLTYFNYEAQQDKSGLPNDRFSAERPEGSISTLTIQRTEQRDSAMYRCASSKETSAGYEQYFGPGTRLTVT.